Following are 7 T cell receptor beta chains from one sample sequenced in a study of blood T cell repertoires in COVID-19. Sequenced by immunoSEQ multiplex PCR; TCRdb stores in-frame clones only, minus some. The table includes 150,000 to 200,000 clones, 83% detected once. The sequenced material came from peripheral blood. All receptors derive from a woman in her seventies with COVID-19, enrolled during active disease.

DNA of the CDR3: TGTGCCAGTCGAAGAATAGGACAGGGCAATCAGCCCCAGCATTTT. This translates into CASRRIGQGNQPQHF. This sequence joins TRBV19 and TRBJ1-5, with TRBD1 matching over 7 bases. Trimming at V came to 8 bases and at J to 2 bases, leaving 9 bases not matched to a gene. Germline CDR1 is LNHDA and CDR2 is SQIVND (reference sequence). This CDR3 has 15 amino acids. The variable domain in full, with the rest retrieved from reference TRBV19 and TRBJ1-5, is DGGITQSPKYLFRKEGQNVTLSCEQNLNHDAMYWYRQDPGQGLRLIYYSQIVNDFQKGDIAEGYSVSREKKESFPLTVTSAQKNPTAFYLCASRRIGQGNQPQHFGDGTRLSIL.

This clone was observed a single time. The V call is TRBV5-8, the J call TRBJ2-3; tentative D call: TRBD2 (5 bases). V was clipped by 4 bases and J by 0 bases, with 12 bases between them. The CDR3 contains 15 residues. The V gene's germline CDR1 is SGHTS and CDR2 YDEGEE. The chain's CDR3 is CASSPGVFSTDTQYF. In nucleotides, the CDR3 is TGTGCCAGCAGCCCCGGGGTTTTTAGCACAGATACGCAGTATTTT.

The CDR3, as DNA: TGCGCCAGCAGCCAAGCTCTGCCTAGCGGGAGTTGGTTCTACGAGCAGTACTTC. Translated, it gives CASSQALPSGSWFYEQYF. The V gene is TRBV4-3, the J gene TRBJ2-7, with 10 bases that match TRBD2. This CDR3 contains 18 residues. The J segment lost 3 bases and the V segment lost 1 base, leaving 12 bases of the junction unmatched. Germline CDR1 and CDR2: LGHNA and YSLEER.

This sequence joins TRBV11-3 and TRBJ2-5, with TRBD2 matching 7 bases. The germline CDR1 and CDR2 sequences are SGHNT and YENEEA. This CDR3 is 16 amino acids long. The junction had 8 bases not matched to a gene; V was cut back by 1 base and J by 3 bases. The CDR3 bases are TGTGCCAGCAGCTTAGGACTAGCAACAACTAAAGAGACCCAGTACTTC. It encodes CASSLGLATTKETQYF.

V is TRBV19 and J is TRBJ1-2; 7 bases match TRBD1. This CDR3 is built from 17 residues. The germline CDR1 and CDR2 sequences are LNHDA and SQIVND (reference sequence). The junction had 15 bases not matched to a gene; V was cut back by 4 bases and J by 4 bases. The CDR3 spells CASSRTDRPSWSYGYTF. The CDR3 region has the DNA TGTGCCAGTAGTAGAACGGACAGGCCTTCCTGGTCCTATGGCTACACCTTC. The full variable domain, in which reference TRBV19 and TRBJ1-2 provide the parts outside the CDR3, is DGGITQSPKYLFRKEGQNVTLSCEQNLNHDAMYWYRQDPGQGLRLIYYSQIVNDFQKGDIAEGYSVSREKKESFPLTVTSAQKNPTAFYLCASSRTDRPSWSYGYTFGSGTRLTVV.

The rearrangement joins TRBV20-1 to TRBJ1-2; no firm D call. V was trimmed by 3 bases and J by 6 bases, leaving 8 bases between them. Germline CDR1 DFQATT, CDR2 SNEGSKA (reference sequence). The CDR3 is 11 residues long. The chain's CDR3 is CSASSQNGYTF. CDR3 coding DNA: TGCAGTGCTAGTTCTCAGAATGGCTACACCTTC.

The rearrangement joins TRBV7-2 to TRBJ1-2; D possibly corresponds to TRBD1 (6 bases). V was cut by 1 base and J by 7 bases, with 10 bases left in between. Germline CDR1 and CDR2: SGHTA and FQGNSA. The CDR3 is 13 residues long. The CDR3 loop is CASSLGGPAGYTF. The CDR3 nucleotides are TGTGCCAGCAGCTTAGGGGGGCCCGCTGGCTACACCTTC.